The 8 T cell receptor beta chains listed next were all sequenced from one sample in a study of cytomegalovirus exposure and HLA in healthy donors. The primer mix had 60 Vbeta and 13 Jbeta primers. This table comes from immunoSEQ multiplex PCR, and its TCRdb copy is limited to in-frame clones, with some not included. Among just under 150,000 clones listed, roughly 76% were seen once. The sequencing input was PBMCs. These receptors were taken from a woman aged 25 to 45 in good health and CMV-seronegative.

The CDR3 is CASSDRGHEQYF. The CDR3 coding sequence is TGTGCCAGCAGTGACAGGGGGCACGAGCAGTACTTC. This chain connects TRBV6-6 to TRBJ2-7; 10 positions match TRBD1. J lost 5 bases, V lost 5 bases, and 0 bases had no gene match. There are 12 residues in the CDR3. The V gene's germline CDR1 is MNHNY and CDR2 SVGAGI (reference sequence).

V usage is TRBV29-1 and J usage is TRBJ2-1, with TRBD2 identical over 7 bases. The J segment lost 5 bases and the V segment lost 1 base, leaving 5 bases of the junction unmatched. Germline loops: CDR1 SQVTM, CDR2 ANQGSEA. The CDR3 loop spans 14 amino acids. The CDR3, as DNA: TGCAGCGTTGAAGGAAATGCGGGGGACAATGAGCAGTTCTTC. Amino acids: CSVEGNAGDNEQFF.

V usage is TRBV7-2 and J usage is TRBJ2-5; 9 bases match TRBD2. Germline CDR1 and CDR2: SGHTA and FQGNSA. This CDR3 is built from 14 residues. The ends lost 2 bases at V and 9 bases at J; junction bases unmatched: 7. CDR3 loop: CASSLKLAGAAQYF. CDR3 DNA sequence: TGTGCCAGCAGCTTAAAACTAGCGGGTGCGGCCCAGTACTTC.

The chain employs TRBV30 and TRBJ1-2, with a weak D call TRBD1 (6 bases). The CDR3 runs to 13 residues. Trimming removed 0 bases at V and 4 bases at J, with 9 bases between. Looked up from germline, CDR1 is GTSNPN and CDR2 is SVGIG (reference sequence). This CDR3 is CAWSVGDIYGYTF. CDR3 nucleotides: TGTGCCTGGAGTGTAGGGGACATCTATGGCTACACCTTC.

The gene calls are TRBV28 and TRBJ2-5, with 7 bases fitting TRBD1. Germline V lookup: CDR1 MDHEN, CDR2 SYDVKM. The length of the CDR3 is 14 residues. V lost 10 bases to trimming and J lost 1 base; unmatched junction nucleotides: 9. The CDR3 DNA sequence: TGTGCCACCAACCATGACAGGGCCCAAGAGACCCAGTACTTC. This sequence encodes CATNHDRAQETQYF. The whole variable domain, remainder taken from reference TRBV28 and TRBJ2-5, is DVKVTQSSRYLVKRTGEKVFLECVQDMDHENMFWYRQDPGLGLRLIYFSYDVKMKEKGDIPEGYSVSREKKERFSLILESASTNQTSMYLCATNHDRAQETQYFGPGTRLLVL.

This clone turned up a few times. V and J are TRBV30 and TRBJ1-1; D remains ambiguous. CDR3 length equals 11 residues. Per the germline V gene, CDR1 is GTSNPN and CDR2 is SVGIG (reference sequence). Between the trimmed V and J ends, which lost 3 bases and 10 bases, there was a span of 12 bases. The CDR3 is CAWRLGAGAFF. CDR3 coding DNA: TGTGCCTGGAGGCTGGGCGCGGGAGCTTTCTTT.

The chain joins TRBV27 to TRBJ1-6; D is unresolved. The germline V and J ends were trimmed by 1 base and 7 bases, with 14 bases remaining between them. Germline lookup yields CDR1 MNHEY and CDR2 SMNVEV (reference sequence). This CDR3 is 16 amino acids long. CDR3 bases: TGTGCCAGCAGTTTATTCTTTAGCCTTACGAATTCACCCCTCCACTTT. Translated, it gives CASSLFFSLTNSPLHF.

The J gene is TRBJ2-2, the V gene TRBV7-6; the match to TRBD2 covers 10 bases. The CDR3 extends over 17 amino acids. The germline gives CDR1 SGHVS, CDR2 FNYEAQ. The V and J ends lost 0 bases and 8 bases, in that order; junction bases with no gene match: 9. CDR3 sequence reads: CASSLAPTSGYRGELFF. The CDR3 DNA reads TGTGCCAGCAGCTTAGCGCCGACTAGCGGGTACAGGGGGGAGCTGTTTTTT.